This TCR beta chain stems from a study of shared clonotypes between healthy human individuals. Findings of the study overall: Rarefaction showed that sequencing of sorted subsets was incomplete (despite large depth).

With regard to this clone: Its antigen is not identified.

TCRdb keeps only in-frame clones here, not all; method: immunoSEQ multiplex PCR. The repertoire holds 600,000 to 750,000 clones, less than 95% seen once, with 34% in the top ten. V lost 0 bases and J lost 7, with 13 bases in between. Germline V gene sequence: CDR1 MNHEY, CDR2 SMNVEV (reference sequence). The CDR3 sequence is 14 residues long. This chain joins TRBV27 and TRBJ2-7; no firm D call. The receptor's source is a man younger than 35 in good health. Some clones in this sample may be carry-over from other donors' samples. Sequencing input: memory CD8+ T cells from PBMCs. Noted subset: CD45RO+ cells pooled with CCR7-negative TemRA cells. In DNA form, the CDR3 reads TGTGCCAGCAGTTTATCAACGAACCCCCGGGAGCAGTACTTC. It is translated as CASSLSTNPREQYF.